The source of this TCR beta chain is a study of shared clonotypes between healthy human individuals. The method was immunoSEQ multiplex PCR; TCRdb's version includes in-frame clones alone and lacks a portion of them. Among over 2 million clones listed, 85% to 95% were seen once. Sequenced sample: naive CD4+ T cells sorted from blood. The subset: CD45RA+ positively selected. The origin of this receptor is a man younger than 35 in good health.

CDR3 protein: CASSASQRVGEQYF. Written as DNA, the CDR3 is TGTGCCAGCAGTGCTAGCCAGCGGGTGGGCGAGCAGTACTTC. The V gene is TRBV2, the J gene TRBJ2-7; possibly TRBD2 for D (6 bases). V was clipped by 4 bases and J by 6 bases, with 16 bases between them. The CDR3 spans 14 residues. Germline V gene data show CDR1 as SNHLY and CDR2 as FYNNEI.